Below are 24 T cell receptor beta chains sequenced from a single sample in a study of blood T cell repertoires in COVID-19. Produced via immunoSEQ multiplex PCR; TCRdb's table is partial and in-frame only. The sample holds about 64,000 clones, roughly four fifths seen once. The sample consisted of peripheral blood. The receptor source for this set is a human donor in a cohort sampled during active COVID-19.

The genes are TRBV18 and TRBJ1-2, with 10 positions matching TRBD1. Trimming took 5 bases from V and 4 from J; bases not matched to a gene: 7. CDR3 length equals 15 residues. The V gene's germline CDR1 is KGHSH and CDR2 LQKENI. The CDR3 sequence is CASSAADRGTYGYTF. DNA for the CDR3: TGTGCCAGCTCAGCGGCGGACAGGGGGACCTATGGCTACACCTTC.

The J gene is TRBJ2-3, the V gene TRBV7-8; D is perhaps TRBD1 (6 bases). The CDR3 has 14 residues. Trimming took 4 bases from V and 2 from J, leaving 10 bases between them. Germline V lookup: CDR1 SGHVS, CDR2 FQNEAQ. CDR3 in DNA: TGTGCCAGCAGCTGGGGGCCTTCCACAGATACGCAGTATTTT. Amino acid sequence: CASSWGPSTDTQYF.

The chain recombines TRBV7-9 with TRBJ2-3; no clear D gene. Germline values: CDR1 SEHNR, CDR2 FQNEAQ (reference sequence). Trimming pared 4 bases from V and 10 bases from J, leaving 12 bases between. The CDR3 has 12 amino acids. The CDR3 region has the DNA TGTGCCAGCAGCTCCAACTCCGTCGCGCAGTATTTT. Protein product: CASSSNSVAQYF.

In DNA, the CDR3 is TGCGCCAGCAGCGCCCGAGGGGGAGAGACCCAGTACTTC. This translates into CASSARGGETQYF. The chain is built from TRBV5-1 and TRBJ2-5, with D possibly TRBD1 on 6 matching bases. This CDR3 contains 13 residues. V lost 4 bases, J lost 4 bases, and 11 bases lay in between. The germline CDR1 and CDR2 sequences are SGHRS and YFSETQ.

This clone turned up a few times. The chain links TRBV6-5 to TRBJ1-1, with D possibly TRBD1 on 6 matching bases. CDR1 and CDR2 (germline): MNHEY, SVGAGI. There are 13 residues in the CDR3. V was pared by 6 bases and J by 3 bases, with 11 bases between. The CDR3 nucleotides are TGTGCCAGCAGCCGACAGGTCTACACTGAAGCTTTCTTT. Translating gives CASSRQVYTEAFF.

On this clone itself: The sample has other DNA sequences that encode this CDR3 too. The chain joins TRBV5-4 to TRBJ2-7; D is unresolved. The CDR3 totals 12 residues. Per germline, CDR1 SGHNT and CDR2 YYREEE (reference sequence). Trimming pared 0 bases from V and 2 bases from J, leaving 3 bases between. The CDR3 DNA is TGTGCCAGCAGCTTGGATACCTACGAGCAGTACTTC. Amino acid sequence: CASSLDTYEQYF.

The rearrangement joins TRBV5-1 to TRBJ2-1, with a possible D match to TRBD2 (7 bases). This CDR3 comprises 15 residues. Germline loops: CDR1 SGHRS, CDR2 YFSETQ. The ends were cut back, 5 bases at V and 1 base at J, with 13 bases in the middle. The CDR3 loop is CASRKRGGSYNEQFF. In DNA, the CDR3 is TGCGCCAGCAGGAAAAGGGGGGGGTCCTACAATGAGCAGTTCTTC.

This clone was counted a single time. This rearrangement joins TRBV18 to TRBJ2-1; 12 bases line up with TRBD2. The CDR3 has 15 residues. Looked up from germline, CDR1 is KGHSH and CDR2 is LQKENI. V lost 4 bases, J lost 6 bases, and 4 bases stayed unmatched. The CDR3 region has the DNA TGTGCCAGCTCACTTACTAGCGGGGGGAGCAATGAGCAGTTCTTC. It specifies CASSLTSGGSNEQFF.

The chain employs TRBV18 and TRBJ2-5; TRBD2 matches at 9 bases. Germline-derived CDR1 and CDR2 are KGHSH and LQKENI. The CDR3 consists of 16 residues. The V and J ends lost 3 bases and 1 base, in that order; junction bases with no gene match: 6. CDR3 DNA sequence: TGTGCCAGCTCACCCAATAGCGGGGGACCCCAAGAGACCCAGTACTTC. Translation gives CASSPNSGGPQETQYF.

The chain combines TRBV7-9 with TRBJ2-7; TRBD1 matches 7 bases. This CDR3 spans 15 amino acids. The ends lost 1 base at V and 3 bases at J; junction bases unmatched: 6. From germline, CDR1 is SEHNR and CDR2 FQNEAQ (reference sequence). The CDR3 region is CASSLGGQSYYEQYF. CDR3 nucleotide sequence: TGTGCCAGCAGCTTAGGGGGACAGAGCTACTACGAGCAGTACTTC.

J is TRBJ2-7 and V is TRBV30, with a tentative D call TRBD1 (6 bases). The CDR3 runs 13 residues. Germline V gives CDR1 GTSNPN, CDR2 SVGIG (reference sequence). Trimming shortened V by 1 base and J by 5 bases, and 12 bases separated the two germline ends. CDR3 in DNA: TGTGCCTGGAGTGGGGGGCCGCCCCACGAGCAGTACTTC. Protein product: CAWSGGPPHEQYF.

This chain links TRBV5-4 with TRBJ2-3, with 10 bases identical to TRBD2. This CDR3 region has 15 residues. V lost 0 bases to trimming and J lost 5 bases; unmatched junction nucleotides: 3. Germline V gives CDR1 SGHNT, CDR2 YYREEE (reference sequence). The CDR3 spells CASSLALAGVDTQYF. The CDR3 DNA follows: TGTGCCAGCAGCTTGGCTCTAGCGGGGGTAGATACGCAGTATTTT.

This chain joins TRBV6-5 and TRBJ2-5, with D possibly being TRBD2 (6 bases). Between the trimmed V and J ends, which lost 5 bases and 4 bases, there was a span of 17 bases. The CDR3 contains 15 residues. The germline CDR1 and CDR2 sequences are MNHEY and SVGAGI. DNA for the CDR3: TGTGCCAGCAGTCCCTTCCCCGGGCGGGGAGAGACCCAGTACTTC. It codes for CASSPFPGRGETQYF.

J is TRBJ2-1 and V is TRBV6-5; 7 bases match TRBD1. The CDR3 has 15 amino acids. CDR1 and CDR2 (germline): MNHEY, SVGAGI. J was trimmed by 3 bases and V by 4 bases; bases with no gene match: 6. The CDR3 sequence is CASSSTGAGYNEQFF. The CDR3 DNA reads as TGTGCCAGCAGTTCAACAGGGGCCGGCTACAATGAGCAGTTCTTC.

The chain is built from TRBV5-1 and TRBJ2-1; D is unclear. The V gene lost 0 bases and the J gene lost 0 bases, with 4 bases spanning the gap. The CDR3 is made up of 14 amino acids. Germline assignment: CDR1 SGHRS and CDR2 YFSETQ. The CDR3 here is CASSLGSSYNEQFF. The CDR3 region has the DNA TGCGCCAGCAGCTTGGGGAGCTCCTACAATGAGCAGTTCTTC. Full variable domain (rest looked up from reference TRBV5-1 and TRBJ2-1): KAGVTQTPRYLIKTRGQQVTLSCSPISGHRSVSWYQQTPGQGLQFLFEYFSETQRNKGNFPGRFSGRQFSNSRSEMNVSTLELGDSALYLCASSLGSSYNEQFFGPGTRLTVL.

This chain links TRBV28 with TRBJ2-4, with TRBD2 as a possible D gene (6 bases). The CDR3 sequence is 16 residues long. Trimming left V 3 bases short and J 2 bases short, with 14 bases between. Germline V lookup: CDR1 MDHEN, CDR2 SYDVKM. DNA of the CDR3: TGTGCCAGCAGTTTGGCTGGAGGGAGGCCCAAAAACATTCAGTACTTC. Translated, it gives CASSLAGGRPKNIQYF. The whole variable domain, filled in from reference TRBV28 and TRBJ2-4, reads DVKVTQSSRYLVKRTGEKVFLECVQDMDHENMFWYRQDPGLGLRLIYFSYDVKMKEKGDIPEGYSVSREKKERFSLILESASTNQTSMYLCASSLAGGRPKNIQYFGAGTRLSVL.

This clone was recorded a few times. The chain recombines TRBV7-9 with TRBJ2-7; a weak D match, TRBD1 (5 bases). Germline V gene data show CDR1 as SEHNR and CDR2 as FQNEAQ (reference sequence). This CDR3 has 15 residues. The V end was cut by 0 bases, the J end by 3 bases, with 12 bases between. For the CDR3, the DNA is TGTGCCAGCAGCTTAGCGCAAGGGGTTGGCTACGAGCAGTACTTC. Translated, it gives CASSLAQGVGYEQYF.

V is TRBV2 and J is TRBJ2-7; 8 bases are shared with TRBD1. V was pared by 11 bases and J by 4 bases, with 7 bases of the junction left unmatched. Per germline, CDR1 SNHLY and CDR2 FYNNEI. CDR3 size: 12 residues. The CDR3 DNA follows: TGTGCCGGCCTGACAGGGGCTTACGAGCAGTACGTC. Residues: CAGLTGAYEQYV.

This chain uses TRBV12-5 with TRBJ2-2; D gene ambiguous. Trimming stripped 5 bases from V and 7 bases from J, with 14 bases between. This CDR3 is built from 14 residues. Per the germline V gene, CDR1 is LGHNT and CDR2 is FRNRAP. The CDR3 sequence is CASGPLVGNGELFF. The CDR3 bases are TGTGCTAGTGGTCCTCTCGTCGGTAACGGGGAGCTGTTTTTT.

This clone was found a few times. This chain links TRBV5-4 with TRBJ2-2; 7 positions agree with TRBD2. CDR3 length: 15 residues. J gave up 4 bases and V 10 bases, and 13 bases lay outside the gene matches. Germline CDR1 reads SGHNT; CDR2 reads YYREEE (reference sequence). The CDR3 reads CAGRRAGELTGELFF. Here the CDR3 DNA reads TGTGCCGGACGGAGGGCGGGGGAGCTCACCGGGGAGCTGTTTTTT.

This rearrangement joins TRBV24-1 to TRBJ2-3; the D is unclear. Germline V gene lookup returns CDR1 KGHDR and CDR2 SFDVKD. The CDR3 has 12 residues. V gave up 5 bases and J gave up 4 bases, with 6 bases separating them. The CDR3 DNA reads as TGTGCCACCAGTGCAGGTTCAGATACGCAGTATTTT. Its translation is CATSAGSDTQYF.

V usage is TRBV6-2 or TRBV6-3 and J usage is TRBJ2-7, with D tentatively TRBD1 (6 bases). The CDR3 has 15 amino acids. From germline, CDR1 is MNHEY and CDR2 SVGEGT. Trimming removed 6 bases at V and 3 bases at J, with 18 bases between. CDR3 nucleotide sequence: TGTGCCAGCAGCCCCACCGGGACAAAAGACTACGAGCAGTACGTC. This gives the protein CASSPTGTKDYEQYV.

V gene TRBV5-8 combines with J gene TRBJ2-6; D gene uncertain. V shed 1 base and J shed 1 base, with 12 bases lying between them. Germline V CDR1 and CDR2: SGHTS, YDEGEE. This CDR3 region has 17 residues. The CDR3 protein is CASSLYFLLSGANVLTF. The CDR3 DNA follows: TGTGCCAGCAGCTTGTACTTTTTGCTTTCTGGGGCCAACGTCCTGACTTTC.

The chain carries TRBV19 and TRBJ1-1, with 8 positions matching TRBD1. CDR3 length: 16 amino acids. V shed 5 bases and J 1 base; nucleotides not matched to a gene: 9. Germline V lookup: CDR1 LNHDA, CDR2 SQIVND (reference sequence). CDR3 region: CASSLMAGGRNTEAFF. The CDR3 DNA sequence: TGTGCCAGTAGTCTGATGGCAGGGGGCCGGAACACTGAAGCTTTCTTT.